These T cell receptor beta chains were read from a single sample in a study of blood T cell repertoires in COVID-19. The data were produced by immunoSEQ multiplex PCR, yet TCRdb's version contains in-frame clones alone and is incomplete. This table holds about 55,000 clones, around four fifths found once. Sequenced: peripheral blood. Receptors were obtained from a human donor in a cohort sampled during active COVID-19. Each CDR3 is given with its conserved first and last residue. Each record gives: J gene, V gene, D gene, CDR3 protein, CDR3 DNA. D genes are given only for firm matches.

J: TRBJ1-5; V: TRBV7-2; D: NA; CDR3: CASSLGGHNQPQHF; DNA: TGTGCCAGCAGCTTGGGAGGGCATAACCAGCCCCAGCATTTT
J: TRBJ1-3; V: TRBV6-1; D: TRBD1; CDR3: CASSEGRGVSGNTIYF; DNA: TGTGCCAGCAGTGAGGGCAGGGGGGTCTCTGGAAACACCATATATTTT
J: TRBJ2-3; V: TRBV7-2; D: TRBD2; CDR3: CASSSWTSGGFQDTQYF; DNA: TGTGCCAGCAGCTCATGGACTAGCGGGGGGTTCCAAGATACGCAGTATTTT
J: TRBJ2-1; V: TRBV18; D: TRBD2; CDR3: CASSPQTSGRAISYNEQFF; DNA: TGTGCCAGCTCACCCCAGACTAGCGGGAGGGCCATTTCCTACAATGAGCAGTTCTTC
J: TRBJ1-1; V: TRBV6-5; D: NA; CDR3: CASSPPGAGTEAFF; DNA: TGTGCCAGCAGCCCACCTGGGGCAGGGACTGAAGCTTTCTTT
J: TRBJ2-1; V: TRBV11-3; D: NA; CDR3: CASSLNSHNEQFF; DNA: TGTGCCAGCAGCTTAAATAGTCACAATGAGCAGTTCTTC
J: TRBJ2-5; V: TRBV14; D: TRBD1; CDR3: CASSQFRTGEETQYF; DNA: TGTGCCAGCAGCCAGTTCAGGACAGGCGAGGAGACCCAGTACTTC
J: TRBJ2-1; V: TRBV6-6; D: TRBD2; CDR3: CASSSGRDNEQFF; DNA: TGTGCCAGCAGTTCTGGGAGGGACAATGAGCAGTTCTTC
J: TRBJ1-1; V: TRBV28; D: NA; CDR3: CASTLLAGRTEAFF; DNA: TGTGCCAGCACACTCCTGGCTGGGCGCACTGAAGCTTTCTTT
J: TRBJ2-5; V: TRBV7-2; D: NA; CDR3: CASNPRGSAKTQYF; DNA: TGTGCCAGCAACCCCCGAGGCTCAGCAAAGACCCAGTACTTC
J: TRBJ2-1; V: TRBV29-1; D: TRBD2; CDR3: CSGGGGANEQFF; DNA: TGCAGCGGTGGCGGGGGGGCCAATGAGCAGTTCTTC
J: TRBJ2-4; V: TRBV29-1; D: TRBD1; CDR3: CSTTQQGSDIQYF; DNA: TGCAGCACCACACAACAGGGGAGCGACATTCAGTACTTC